This is a list of T cell receptor beta chains from one sample in a study of cytomegalovirus exposure and HLA in healthy donors. The data were produced by immunoSEQ multiplex PCR, yet TCRdb's version contains in-frame clones alone and is incomplete. The data show around 70,000 clones, 94% seen once. Material for sequencing was PBMCs. The receptors were sampled from a woman between 18 and 29 years old in good health and CMV-seropositive. The CDR3 runs from the conserved cysteine through the conserved F or W. D genes are given only for firm matches. Where a row states a size, it is once, few, many or the class of an expanded clone; other rows omit it.

CDR3aa | CDR3nt | v_gene | abundance | d_gene | j_gene
CASSLVAGTYEQYF | TGTGCCAGCAGTTTAGTCGCAGGAACCTACGAGCAGTACTTC | TRBV27 | - | - | TRBJ2-7
CASSSDSSQGNTIYF | TGTGCCAGCAGCTCAGACAGTTCCCAGGGAAACACCATATATTTT | TRBV7-2 | - | - | TRBJ1-3
CASSVMAEDSYNEQFF | TGTGCCAGCAGCGTAATGGCGGAAGACTCCTACAATGAGCAGTTCTTC | TRBV7-9 | - | - | TRBJ2-1
CASSYRTTGETQYF | TGTGCCAGCAGCTACAGGACCACCGGAGAGACCCAGTACTTC | TRBV2 | - | - | TRBJ2-5
CASSLDWVGDNYGYTF | TGTGCCAGCAGCTTAGATTGGGTAGGGGATAACTATGGCTACACCTTC | TRBV7-9 | - | - | TRBJ1-2
CASSPGQGAKQPQHF | TGTGCCAGTAGCCCCGGACAGGGGGCTAAACAGCCCCAGCATTTT | TRBV19 | once | TRBD1 | TRBJ1-5
CASSPSTGSSGELFF | TGTGCCAGTTCACCCTCGACAGGAAGTTCCGGGGAGCTGTTTTTT | TRBV6-4 | - | - | TRBJ2-2
CASSPGWWDSPLHF | TGTGCCAGCAGTCCGGGGTGGTGGGATTCACCCCTCCACTTT | TRBV27 | - | - | TRBJ1-6
CASSLVSSYEQYF | TGTGCCAGCAGCTTAGTCAGCTCCTACGAGCAGTACTTC | TRBV7-9 | - | - | TRBJ2-7
CASSPTSWTEAFF | TGTGCCAGCAGTCCCACTTCGTGGACTGAAGCTTTCTTT | TRBV7-6 | - | - | TRBJ1-1
CASSLFSTDTQYF | TGTGCCAGCAGCTTATTTTCGACAGATACGCAGTATTTT | TRBV11-3 | - | - | TRBJ2-3